What follows are 22 T cell receptor beta chains derived from one specimen sequenced in a study of T cells in Graves' hyperthyroidism and ophthalmopathy. RNA transcripts served as the template for amplifying TCR beta CDR3 regions. First-round RT-PCR of the TCR CDR3 relied on the HTBI primer set. Using its own MiXCR run on the multiplex PCR reads, TCRdb lists one record per CDR3 protein. The sample contains around 620,000 distinct CDR3 sequences, around 45% of which appear only once. The material sequenced was peripheral blood or thyroid tissue (not recorded which). These receptor sequences come from an adult woman with Graves' disease, either hyperthyroidism or ophthalmopathy (not recorded which).

The J gene is TRBJ2-7, the V gene TRBV7-3, with 14 bases identical to TRBD2. The CDR3 contains 15 residues. Germline values: CDR1 SGHTA, CDR2 FQGTGA. After removal of 6 bases from V and 5 bases from J, the junction contained 6 bases not matched to a gene. The chain's CDR3 is CASSVPGLAGDEQYF. Here the CDR3 DNA reads TGTGCCAGCAGTGTTCCGGGACTAGCGGGAGACGAGCAGTACTTC.

This clonotype was found a few times. A much more abundant neighbour one base away suggests this may be a read error. The chain has TRBV7-8 and TRBJ1-4; no clear D. The V gene's germline CDR1 is SGHVS and CDR2 FQNEAQ. The CDR3 spans 15 residues. The CDR3 sequence is CASSLIAATSEKLFF. DNA of the CDR3: TGTGCCAGCAGCCTAATAGCAGCAACTAGTGAAAAACTGTTTTTT. The full variable domain, with the rest looked up from reference TRBV7-8 and TRBJ1-4, is GAGVSQSPRYKVAKRGQDVALRCDPISGHVSLFWYQQALGQGPEFLTYFQNEAQLDKSGLPSDRFFAERPEGSVSTLKIQRTQQEDSAVYLCASSLIAATSEKLFFGSGTQLSVL.

The chain has TRBV29-1 and TRBJ2-5, with D perhaps given as TRBD1 or TRBD2 (7 bases each). The CDR3 loop spans 17 amino acids. CDR1 is SQVTM and CDR2 is ANQGSEA in the germline V gene. The V and J ends lost 5 bases and 0 bases respectively, with 22 bases between them. CDR3 DNA sequence: TGCAGCGTTCCAGGGGGGGCGGGCTATGGCTACCAAGAGACCCAGTACTTC. Its translation is CSVPGGAGYGYQETQYF.

This clonotype was seen ten or more times. The chain is built from TRBV29-1 and TRBJ1-1, with a weak D call TRBD1 (5 bases). Germline lookup yields CDR1 SQVTM and CDR2 ANQGSEA. The V gene lost 1 base and the J gene lost 5 bases, with 14 bases spanning the gap. CDR3 length equals 14 residues. CDR3: CSVEVLGVGTEAFF. The CDR3 DNA sequence: TGCAGCGTTGAAGTATTAGGGGTAGGGACTGAAGCTTTCTTT.

Turning to this clonotype: No DNA is shown, since the ends of the CDR3 on it are uncertain; the CDR3 is the one TCRdb lists. This chain uses TRBV25-1 with TRBJ1-1. CDR1 and CDR2 (germline): MGHDK, SYGVNS. The CDR3 contains 20 residues when both ends are counted. The CDR3 protein is CDSSIYLCSVVSRMNTEAFF.

This clonotype was found a few times. This rearrangement joins TRBV29-1 to TRBJ1-2; a possible D gene is TRBD1 (6 bases). The germline V gene has CDR1 SQVTM and CDR2 ANQGSEA. The CDR3 consists of 14 residues. Trimming shortened V by 7 bases and J by 8 bases, and 23 bases separated the two germline ends. CDR3: CSDSPGAGRGGYTF. The CDR3 bases are TGCAGCGATTCCCCCGGGGCTGGAAGGGGGGGCTACACCTTC.

The sample holds many counts of this clonotype. The CDR3 sequence: CASSLVVGQETQYF. CDR3 coding DNA: TGTGCCAGCAGCTTAGTGGTCGGACAAGAGACCCAGTACTTC. This chain uses TRBV11-2 with TRBJ2-5; D gene unclear. V was trimmed by 1 base and J by 2 bases, leaving 8 bases between them. CDR1 and CDR2 from the germline V gene are SGHAT and FQNNGV. This CDR3 contains 14 residues.

V and J are TRBV5-1 and TRBJ1-6, with TRBD1 matching over 10 bases. Germline loops: CDR1 SGHRS, CDR2 YFSETQ. V shed 2 bases and J 5 bases; nucleotides not matched to a gene: 7. This CDR3 spans 17 amino acids. The CDR3 DNA sequence: TGCGCCAGCAGCTTACAACCCGGGACAGGGGATAATTCACCCCTCCACTTT. It translates to CASSLQPGTGDNSPLHF.

A note on this clonotype: In this CDR3 the conserved last residue, phenylalanine or tryptophan, is missing, so a read error is likely. The DNA is left out, because the CDR3 cannot be placed on it with certainty; the CDR3 is given as TCRdb lists it. The J gene is TRBJ2-6, the V gene TRBV7-9. The V gene's germline CDR1 is SEHNR and CDR2 FQNEAQ (reference sequence). The CDR3 length is 10 residues, termini included. The CDR3 protein is CASSLVGWTS.

This clonotype turned up a few times. This chain links TRBV27 with TRBJ2-7; D might be TRBD1 (6 bases). The CDR3 covers 14 residues. From germline, CDR1 is MNHEY and CDR2 SMNVEV (reference sequence). V lost 4 bases to trimming and J lost 2 bases, with 12 bases between them. The CDR3 spells CASSSGTFTYEQYF. The DNA of the CDR3 is TGTGCCAGCAGTTCGGGGACATTCACCTACGAGCAGTACTTC.

The rearrangement links TRBV12-3 or TRBV12-4 to TRBJ2-2; tentative D call: TRBD2 (5 bases). Trimming removed 5 bases from V and 0 bases from J, with 7 bases in between. This CDR3 spans 14 amino acids. In DNA, the CDR3 is TGTGCCAGCAGTACCGGGGCGAACACCGGGGAGCTGTTTTTT. Amino acid sequence: CASSTGANTGELFF.

This rearrangement joins TRBV20-1 to TRBJ2-2; perhaps TRBD2 as D (7 bases). CDR3 length equals 15 residues. The germline gives CDR1 DFQATT, CDR2 SNEGSKA (reference sequence). Trimming left V 5 bases short and J 2 bases short, with 15 bases between. CDR3 region: CSAPRGAPNTGELFF. The CDR3, as DNA: TGCAGTGCTCCCCGGGGGGCCCCAAACACCGGGGAGCTGTTTTTT.

The V call is TRBV10-3, the J call TRBJ2-7; 8 nucleotides match TRBD1. Germline assignment: CDR1 ENHRY and CDR2 SYGVKD. J was trimmed by 3 bases and V by 10 bases; bases with no gene match: 8. The CDR3 extends over 13 amino acids. CDR3 sequence reads: CATLDRGVYEQYF. The CDR3 DNA is TGTGCCACCCTCGACAGGGGCGTCTACGAGCAGTACTTC.

This clonotype was observed a few times. The gene calls are TRBV28 and TRBJ2-2, with TRBD1 as a possible D gene (6 bases). This CDR3 contains 15 residues. Germline V lookup: CDR1 MDHEN, CDR2 SYDVKM. The germline V and J ends were trimmed by 2 bases and 6 bases, with 13 bases remaining between them. The CDR3 region is CASSLLKKGAGELFF. In DNA form, the CDR3 reads TGTGCCAGCAGTTTACTGAAGAAGGGGGCCGGGGAGCTGTTTTTT.

This chain uses TRBV5-1 with TRBJ2-2, with 7 bases lining up with TRBD1. CDR1 is SGHRS and CDR2 is YFSETQ in the germline V gene. The CDR3 consists of 15 residues. The ends lost 3 bases at V and 5 bases at J; junction bases unmatched: 7. CDR3 nucleotides: TGCGCCAGCAGCTACCAGGGGGTTCGTACCGGGGAGCTGTTTTTT. It encodes CASSYQGVRTGELFF.

The V and J genes are TRBV11-2 and TRBJ1-4; D gene uncertain. CDR1 and CDR2 (germline): SGHAT, FQNNGV. V gave up 3 bases and J gave up 2 bases, with 10 bases separating them. CDR3 length: 15 residues. CDR3 DNA sequence: TGTGCCAGCAGCTTCTACGGGGTGACTAATGAAAAACTGTTTTTT. Protein: CASSFYGVTNEKLFF.

This clonotype was found a few times. Being one base from a much bigger clone, this may be a read error. The chain combines TRBV20-1 with TRBJ2-2; 7 nucleotides match TRBD2. This CDR3 is 14 amino acids long. V lost 5 bases to trimming and J lost 0 bases; unmatched junction nucleotides: 3. The germline CDR1 and CDR2 sequences are DFQATT and SNEGSKA (reference sequence). CDR3 in amino acids: CSAVLASNTGELFF. CDR3 coding DNA: TGCAGTGCTGTACTAGCGTCGAACACCGGGGAGCTGTTTTTT.

This clonotype is a singleton in its sample. V is TRBV19 and J is TRBJ1-4; 11 bases line up with TRBD1. CDR1 LNHDA and CDR2 SQIVND come from the germline V gene (reference sequence). The trim removed 5 bases at V and 5 bases at J, leaving 10 bases unmatched. This CDR3 region has 17 residues. In nucleotides, the CDR3 is TGTGCCAGTAGTCCGCGGGACAGGGGGGTTGAGAATGAAAAACTGTTTTTT. Protein sequence: CASSPRDRGVENEKLFF.

The V call is TRBV20-1, the J call TRBJ2-7; the D is unclear. The CDR3 length is 14 residues. The V gene's germline CDR1 is DFQATT and CDR2 SNEGSKA (reference sequence). Trimming removed 6 bases at V and 3 bases at J, with 18 bases between. CDR3 sequence: CSAPNLNGNYEQYF. The CDR3 region has the DNA TGCAGTGCCCCTAATCTTAACGGAAACTACGAGCAGTACTTC.

This clonotype was recorded once. The chain employs TRBV27 and TRBJ1-3; no firm D call. Per the germline V gene, CDR1 is MNHEY and CDR2 is SMNVEV (reference sequence). The CDR3 spans 13 residues. The V end was cut by 4 bases, the J end by 4 bases, with 8 bases between. CDR3 region: CASSSGWGNTIYF. The DNA of the CDR3 is TGTGCCAGCAGTTCAGGCTGGGGAAACACCATATATTTT.

Ten or more counts support this clonotype. The chain links TRBV4-1 to TRBJ1-5; D not certain. Trimming took off 4 bases at V and 3 bases at J, with 19 bases between the two ends. The CDR3 sequence is 17 residues long. Germline V lookup: CDR1 MGHRA, CDR2 YSYEKL. CDR3 sequence reads: CASSLIQSGPYNQPQHF. The CDR3 DNA follows: TGCGCCAGCAGCCTTATCCAGTCCGGACCTTACAATCAGCCCCAGCATTTT.

This clonotype appeared many times. The chain has TRBV6-5 and TRBJ1-2; D is unclear. Trimming left V 7 bases short and J 0 bases short, with 9 bases between. Germline loops: CDR1 MNHEY, CDR2 SVGAGI. The CDR3 is 13 amino acids. The CDR3, as DNA: TGTGCCAGCATGCGGGGTCCTAACTATGGCTACACCTTC. Amino acids: CASMRGPNYGYTF.